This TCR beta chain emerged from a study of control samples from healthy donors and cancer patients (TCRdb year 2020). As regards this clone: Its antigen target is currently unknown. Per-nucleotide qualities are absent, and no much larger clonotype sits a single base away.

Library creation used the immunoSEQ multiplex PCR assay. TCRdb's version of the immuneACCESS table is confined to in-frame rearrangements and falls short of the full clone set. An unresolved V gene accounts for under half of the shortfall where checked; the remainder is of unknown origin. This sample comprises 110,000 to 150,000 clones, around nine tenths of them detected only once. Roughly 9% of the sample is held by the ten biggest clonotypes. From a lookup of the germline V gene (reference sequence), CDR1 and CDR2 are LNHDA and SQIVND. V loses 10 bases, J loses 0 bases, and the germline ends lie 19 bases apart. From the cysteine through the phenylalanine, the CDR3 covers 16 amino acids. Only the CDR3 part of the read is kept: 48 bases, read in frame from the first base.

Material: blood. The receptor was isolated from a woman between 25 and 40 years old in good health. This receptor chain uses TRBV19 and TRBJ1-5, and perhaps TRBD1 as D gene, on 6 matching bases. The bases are TGTGCCACCACTCTTCGGGACACCTCTAGCAATCAGCCCCAGCATTTT. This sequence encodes CATTLRDTSSNQPQHF.